The subject of this entry is one T cell receptor (beta chain). This CDR3 has 16 residues. Germline loops: CDR1 SGHRS, CDR2 YFSETQ. V was clipped by 4 bases and J by 3 bases, with 16 bases between them. The data belong to a study of blood T cell repertoires in COVID-19. The wider study: The samples span acute and convalescent COVID-19 from the United States, Italy and Spain.

Methods used by the authors: Amplifying reference gene primers gave estimates of nucleated cell counts. Profiled with immunoSEQ multiplex PCR; TCRdb holds only in-frame clones, not every one. The V and J calls and clone size are taken from that table; D and trimming were inferred from the DNA. The table lists about 82,000 clones, over 80% of them singletons, with 18% in the top ten. This TCR was sampled from a man older than 75 with active or convalescent COVID-19. Sequencing was carried out using peripheral blood. The V gene is TRBV5-1, the J gene TRBJ1-4; D call uncertain. DNA of the CDR3: TGCGCCAGCAGCGACAACGGAGCGGCAGCTAATGAAAAACTGTTTTTT. It yields the protein CASSDNGAAANEKLFF.